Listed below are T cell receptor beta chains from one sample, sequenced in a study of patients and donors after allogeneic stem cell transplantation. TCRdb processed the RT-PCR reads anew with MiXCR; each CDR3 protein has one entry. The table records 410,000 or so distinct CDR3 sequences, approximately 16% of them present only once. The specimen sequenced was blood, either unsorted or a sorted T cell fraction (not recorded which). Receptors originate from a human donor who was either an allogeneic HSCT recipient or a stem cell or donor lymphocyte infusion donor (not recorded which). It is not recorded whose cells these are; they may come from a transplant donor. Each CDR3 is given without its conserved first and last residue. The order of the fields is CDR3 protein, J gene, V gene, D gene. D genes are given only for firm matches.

SANYRTPGQPQH,TRBJ1-5,TRBV20-1,.
ASSTRTGVRYEQY,TRBJ2-7,TRBV6-2/TRBV6-3,TRBD1
ASSYGVAKETQY,TRBJ2-5,TRBV6-5,.
ASSLYRESTDTQY,TRBJ2-3,TRBV7-9,.
ASSFYPGTTGVNTEAF,TRBJ1-1,TRBV6-2/TRBV6-3,.
SATRGFRNQPQH,TRBJ1-5,TRBV20-1,.
ASTDRARRSGYT,TRBJ1-2,TRBV2,.
ASSPRPPKGAGELF,TRBJ2-2,TRBV7-2,.
ASGQSGRGLGETQY,TRBJ2-5,TRBV6-1,TRBD2
ATSTNWDRGRTEAF,TRBJ1-1,TRBV15,TRBD1
ASSHRTYLTYEQY,TRBJ2-7,TRBV14,.
ASSPESRYT,TRBJ1-2,TRBV7-9,.
ASSHWRGLTDTQY,TRBJ2-3,TRBV3-1,.
ASSLIGQGESGYT,TRBJ1-2,TRBV13,TRBD1
ASGKGSDYEQY,TRBJ2-7,TRBV12-3/TRBV12-4,.
ASRRFPPTEAF,TRBJ1-1,TRBV2,.
ASVVRGAVYGYT,TRBJ1-2,TRBV29-1,.
ASSLAGTGSPLH,TRBJ1-6,TRBV5-1,TRBD1
ASSQRALAAPYEQY,TRBJ2-7,TRBV3-1,TRBD2
SARSSQEGQGLAYEQY,TRBJ2-7,TRBV20-1,TRBD1
ASSLGYNQPQH,TRBJ1-5,TRBV27,.
ASSPPGLAGSYEQY,TRBJ2-7,TRBV4-2,TRBD2
ASSQDTRNQPQH,TRBJ1-5,TRBV4-3,.
ASSQGNLAFEQY,TRBJ2-7,TRBV4-1,.
ASSLWNSEQY,TRBJ2-7,TRBV7-2,.
ASSLDPKKDGYT,TRBJ1-2,TRBV7-9,.
ASSLEVRDLISYNEQF,TRBJ2-1,TRBV11-1,.